The 5 T cell receptor beta chains listed next were all sequenced from one sample in a study of type 1 regulatory T cells. These receptors' antigens are unknown. MiXCR, run by TCRdb on the reads, gives a single entry per CDR3 protein. The table lists around 64,000 distinct CDR3 sequences, about a fifth of them singletons. Study outcomes and limitations: Type 1 regulatory T cells had a more restricted TCR repertoire than non-type 1 regulatory T cells.

The material sequenced was cultured type 1 regulatory T (Tr1) cells, either the whole culture or a sorted fraction (not recorded which). The receptors here all came from a human donor in good health.

This sequence joins TRBV30 and TRBJ1-1, with D uncertain. V was cut by 4 bases and J by 1 base, with 4 bases left in between. Looked up from germline, CDR1 is GTSNPN and CDR2 is SVGIG (reference sequence). The CDR3 is 11 residues long. In DNA, the CDR3 is TGTGCCTGGAATGGGAACACTGAAGCTTTCTTT. This sequence encodes CAWNGNTEAFF.

A few counts support this clonotype. The chain employs TRBV5-1 and TRBJ1-1; D unresolved. The germline V gene encodes CDR1 SGHRS and CDR2 YFSETQ. The germline V and J ends were trimmed by 0 bases and 0 bases, with 6 bases remaining between them. This CDR3 contains 14 residues. CDR3 protein: CASSLAAMNTEAFF. Written as DNA, the CDR3 is TGCGCCAGCAGCTTGGCGGCAATGAACACTGAAGCTTTCTTT.

V and J are TRBV5-1 and TRBJ2-7; 8 nucleotides agree with TRBD2. Germline CDR1 and CDR2: SGHRS and YFSETQ. The CDR3 is 15 amino acids. Trimming cost V 0 bases and J 7 bases; bases outside gene matches: 9. CDR3 loop: CASSLALAGTREQYF. The CDR3 region has the DNA TGCGCCAGCAGCTTGGCGTTAGCGGGGACCCGGGAGCAGTACTTC.

This clonotype was observed many times. The genes are TRBV5-1 and TRBJ1-1, with 7 positions matching TRBD1. J lost 6 bases, V lost 4 bases, and 6 bases had no gene match. The germline CDR1 and CDR2 sequences are SGHRS and YFSETQ. CDR3 length: 13 residues. DNA of the CDR3: TGCGCCAGCAGCGCTACAGGGGACGCTGAAGCTTTCTTT. Translated, it gives CASSATGDAEAFF.

This clonotype was counted between two and nine times. DNA of the CDR3: TGCGCCAGCAGCCCCCGACAGGGGGCCTACGAGCAGTACTTC. Amino acid sequence: CASSPRQGAYEQYF. J is TRBJ2-7 and V is TRBV5-1; 9 positions agree with TRBD1. Germline V gives CDR1 SGHRS, CDR2 YFSETQ. Trimming removed 4 bases from V and 2 bases from J; junction bases left unmatched: 4. The CDR3 extends over 14 amino acids.